Each of the 29 T cell receptor beta chains below was sequenced from the same sample in a study of T cell repertoires in cytomegalovirus infection. TCRdb reprocessed the reads via MiXCR and lists one record per CDR3 protein. The data show around 450,000 distinct CDR3 sequences, approximately 31% seen once. Specimen: PBMCs. The receptors shown here come from a human donor in good health (CMV status not recorded). Some clones in this sample may be carry-over from other donors' samples.

As to this clonotype: This sequence may be a read error, since a much larger clone differs from it by one base. The rearrangement links TRBV12-3 or TRBV12-4 to TRBJ2-2, with D unresolved. The V end lost 4 bases, the J end lost 3 bases, and 6 bases lay between the germline ends. The CDR3 has 13 amino acids. CDR3 coding DNA: TGTGCCAGCAGTTACATGGACACCGGGGAGCTGTTTTTT. Translating gives CASSYMDTGELFF.

This clonotype was recorded a few times. CDR3 region: CASSRQDGGGNEQFF. The CDR3 DNA is TGCGCCAGCAGCCGACAGGACGGGGGGGGCAATGAGCAGTTCTTC. The V call is TRBV4-1, the J call TRBJ2-1; TRBD2 aligns across 8 bases. J was trimmed by 6 bases and V by 4 bases; bases with no gene match: 8. The CDR3 extends over 15 amino acids. In germline, CDR1 is MGHRA, CDR2 YSYEKL.

This clonotype was seen repeatedly, ten times or more. This chain connects TRBV7-2 to TRBJ2-7; TRBD1 matches at 9 bases. This CDR3 region has 15 residues. Germline V gene sequence: CDR1 SGHTA, CDR2 FQGNSA. Trimming at V came to 3 bases and at J to 2 bases, leaving 5 bases not matched to a gene. Here the CDR3 DNA reads TGTGCCAGCAGCTTGAGAGGGGACAGGGCCTACGAGCAGTACTTC. Protein sequence: CASSLRGDRAYEQYF.

This clonotype appeared many times. The chain uses TRBV7-3 and TRBJ2-7; 11 bases are shared with TRBD1. The V and J ends lost 4 bases and 4 bases, in that order; junction bases with no gene match: 6. CDR1 is SGHTA, CDR2 FQGTGA, per germline. The CDR3 has 15 residues. Here the CDR3 reads CASSSWDRGKYEQYF. CDR3 DNA: TGTGCCAGCAGCTCCTGGGACAGGGGGAAGTACGAGCAGTACTTC. Filled out from reference TRBV7-3 and TRBJ2-7, the complete variable domain reads GAGVSQTPSNKVTEKGKYVELRCDPISGHTALYWYRQSLGQGPEFLIYFQGTGAADDSGLPNDRFFAVRPEGSVSTLKIQRTERGDSAVYLCASSSWDRGKYEQYFGPGTRLTVT.

The chain combines TRBV5-1 with TRBJ2-4; TRBD2 matches 7 bases. After removal of 1 base from V and 6 bases from J, the junction contained 4 bases not matched to a gene. CDR1 and CDR2 from the germline V gene are SGHRS and YFSETQ. The CDR3 spans 14 residues. The CDR3 protein is CASSLTSASNIQYF. In DNA, the CDR3 is TGCGCCAGCAGCTTGACTAGCGCGTCAAACATTCAGTACTTC.

V usage is TRBV10-2 and J usage is TRBJ1-6; 10 bases match TRBD1. The V segment lost 3 bases and the J segment 10 bases; nucleotides outside the gene matches: 6. Germline V gene sequence: CDR1 WSHSY, CDR2 SAAADI. This CDR3 comprises 15 residues. CDR3 coding DNA: TGCGCCAGCAGTGAATGGACAGGGGGTTTCTCACCCCTCCACTTT. Translated, it gives CASSEWTGGFSPLHF.

This clonotype was found a few times. The chain has TRBV2 and TRBJ2-1, with D unclear. V dropped 2 bases and J dropped 7 bases, with 9 bases sitting between them. The germline CDR1 and CDR2 sequences are SNHLY and FYNNEI. The CDR3 spans 13 residues. CDR3 in amino acids: CASSEFSRNEQFF. In DNA form, the CDR3 reads TGTGCCAGCAGTGAATTTTCCCGGAATGAGCAGTTCTTC.

Concerning this clonotype itself: An end of the junction differs from the germline gene, which may be a read error. The V call is TRBV15, the J call TRBJ1-5; no reliable D call. The CDR3 loop spans 15 amino acids. The germline V gene has CDR1 LNHNV and CDR2 YYDKDF (reference sequence). CDR3: CATIRDGVDNQPQHF. The CDR3 nucleotides read TGTGCCACCATCAGAGATGGGGTAGACAATCAGCCCCAGCATTTT.

This clonotype has a count of ten or more. V usage is TRBV6-1 and J usage is TRBJ1-1; TRBD1 is a possible D gene (5 bases). The length of the CDR3 is 14 residues. V lost 1 base and J 3 bases, leaving 9 bases between the germline ends. Germline V gene lookup returns CDR1 MNHNS and CDR2 SASEGT. This CDR3 reads CASSEEGSYTEAFF. The CDR3, as DNA: TGTGCCAGCAGTGAAGAGGGGAGCTACACTGAAGCTTTCTTT.

Regarding this clonotype: An end of the junction does not agree with germline; a read error may underlie this. J is TRBJ2-3 and V is TRBV27; the D gene is possibly TRBD2 (5 bases). Germline lookup yields CDR1 MNHEY and CDR2 SMNVEV (reference sequence). The CDR3 loop spans 12 amino acids. The CDR3 is CAISLLGDTQYF. The CDR3 coding sequence is TGTGCCATCAGTTTACTAGGAGATACGCAGTATTTT.

In this sample, this clonotype turned up a few times. This chain joins TRBV24-1 and TRBJ2-3, with D perhaps assigned TRBD1 or TRBD2 (6 bases each). Germline V lookup: CDR1 KGHDR, CDR2 SFDVKD. This CDR3 is built from 15 residues. V dropped 9 bases and J dropped 4 bases, with 19 bases sitting between them. This chain's CDR3 is CATQEEGGTPDTQYF. For the CDR3, the DNA is TGTGCCACCCAAGAAGAGGGGGGCACCCCAGATACGCAGTATTTT.

A few counts support this clonotype. The chain is built from TRBV14 and TRBJ1-6, with D possibly being TRBD1 (5 bases). Trimming removed 2 bases at V and 11 bases at J, with 16 bases between. Germline lookup yields CDR1 SGHDN and CDR2 FVKESK. The CDR3 loop spans 15 amino acids. The CDR3 here is CASSQWSGRTTPLHF. CDR3 bases: TGTGCCAGCAGCCAATGGTCAGGGCGTACTACACCCCTCCACTTT. The full variable domain, its missing parts supplied by reference TRBV14 and TRBJ1-6, is EAGVTQFPSHSVIEKGQTVTLRCDPISGHDNLYWYRRVMGKEIKFLLHFVKESKQDESGMPNNRFLAERTGGTYSTLKVQPAELEDSGVYFCASSQWSGRTTPLHFGNGTRLTVT.

The chain uses TRBV7-8 and TRBJ2-1, with D perhaps matching TRBD1 (5 bases). Germline-derived CDR1 and CDR2 are SGHVS and FQNEAQ. Trimming stripped 5 bases from V and 9 bases from J, with 14 bases between. The CDR3 covers 13 residues. The CDR3 loop reads CASSVDKGFEQFF. CDR3 nucleotides: TGTGCCAGCAGCGTGGATAAGGGGTTTGAGCAGTTCTTC.

This clonotype was picked up a small number of times. The rearrangement uses TRBV10-3 and TRBJ2-7, with 8 bases aligning to TRBD1. The CDR3 contains 12 residues. Germline V lookup: CDR1 ENHRY, CDR2 SYGVKD. Trimming took 8 bases from V and 5 from J; bases not matched to a gene: 5. The CDR3 DNA reads TGTGCCATCCGACAGGGGTCTGACGAGCAGTACTTC. Translated: CAIRQGSDEQYF.

J is TRBJ2-1 and V is TRBV20-1; D unresolved. Trimming left V 3 bases short and J 7 bases short, with 25 bases between. Germline V gene lookup returns CDR1 DFQATT and CDR2 SNEGSKA (reference sequence). This CDR3 region has 17 residues. The CDR3 nucleotides are TGCAGTGCTAGCCACCCCACCCCCCCTATCAAAGGGAATGAGCAGTTCTTC. Residues: CSASHPTPPIKGNEQFF.

There are many counts of this clonotype. This chain connects TRBV7-2 to TRBJ2-7; 13 bases are a match to TRBD2. This CDR3 has 17 amino acids. V lost 5 bases, J lost 0 bases, and 7 bases stayed unmatched. CDR1 is SGHTA, CDR2 FQGNSA, per germline. The CDR3 here is CASSPRLAGGLSYEQYF. CDR3 bases: TGTGCCAGCAGCCCCCGACTAGCGGGGGGACTCTCCTACGAGCAGTACTTC.

This clonotype was observed a few times. The V gene is TRBV5-8, the J gene TRBJ1-5, with D unclear. The CDR3 sequence is 16 residues long. The germline V gene encodes CDR1 SGHTS and CDR2 YDEGEE. V dropped 0 bases and J dropped 0 bases, with 10 bases sitting between them. The CDR3 reads CASSLGTAYSNQPQHF. In DNA form, the CDR3 reads TGTGCCAGCAGCTTGGGTACAGCCTATAGCAATCAGCCCCAGCATTTT.

This clonotype was seen more than once but under ten times. The gene calls are TRBV11-2 and TRBJ1-1; TRBD1 matches 9 bases. This CDR3 is 16 amino acids long. Looked up from germline, CDR1 is SGHAT and CDR2 is FQNNGV. The junction had 5 bases not matched to a gene; V was cut back by 0 bases and J by 3 bases. CDR3 loop: CASSLEGQGFYTEAFF. In DNA form, the CDR3 reads TGTGCCAGCAGCTTAGAAGGACAGGGGTTTTACACTGAAGCTTTCTTT.

At least ten counts were recorded for this clonotype. The V and J genes are TRBV7-2 and TRBJ1-4; D unclear. V dropped 2 bases and J dropped 0 bases, with 7 bases sitting between them. This CDR3 has 15 amino acids. Germline values: CDR1 SGHTA, CDR2 FQGNSA. CDR3 DNA: TGTGCCAGCAGCTTATTGACCGCAACTAATGAAAAACTGTTTTTT. It is translated as CASSLLTATNEKLFF.

This chain uses TRBV6-1 with TRBJ2-1; a weak D match, TRBD2 (6 bases). Germline V lookup: CDR1 MNHNS, CDR2 SASEGT. The V end lost 4 bases, the J end lost 8 bases, and 18 bases lay between the germline ends. The length of the CDR3 is 15 residues. The CDR3 here is CASSGGTGNLDEQFF. CDR3 in DNA: TGTGCCAGCAGTGGCGGGACTGGAAATCTCGATGAGCAGTTCTTC.

This clonotype was found once. Without the conserved terminal phenylalanine or tryptophan, this CDR3 likely stems from a read error. This chain joins TRBV19 and TRBJ1-2; no clear D. V shed 0 bases and J shed 7 bases, with 9 bases lying between them. Germline lookup yields CDR1 LNHDA and CDR2 SQIVND (reference sequence). This CDR3 has 13 amino acids. The CDR3 DNA follows: TGTGCCAGTAGTATAGAGGGCCTGCGTGGCTACACCTTA. The encoded protein is CASSIEGLRGYTL.

The sample holds many counts of this clonotype. The chain uses TRBV28 and TRBJ2-7, with 8 bases identical to TRBD2. The germline CDR1 and CDR2 sequences are MDHEN and SYDVKM. This CDR3 contains 14 residues. Losses at the gene ends were 4 bases for V and 6 bases for J; bases not matched to a gene: 8. CDR3 nucleotide sequence: TGTGCCAGCAGTTCTGGGGGACTAGTCGCCGAGCAGTACTTC. Amino acids: CASSSGGLVAEQYF.

This clonotype was seen a few times. The V and J genes are TRBV7-2 and TRBJ1-6; TRBD1 matches at 7 bases. The J segment lost 7 bases and the V segment lost 3 bases, leaving 3 bases of the junction unmatched. Germline CDR1 SGHTA, CDR2 FQGNSA. CDR3 length: 14 amino acids. CDR3 DNA: TGTGCCAGCAGCTTGACAGGGATGAATTCACCCCTCCACTTT. Encoded protein: CASSLTGMNSPLHF.

The rearrangement joins TRBV5-1 to TRBJ2-3; either TRBD1 or TRBD2 may fit D (7 bases each). Trimming pared 3 bases from V and 3 bases from J, leaving 11 bases between. This CDR3 has 14 amino acids. Germline V gives CDR1 SGHRS, CDR2 YFSETQ. As DNA, the CDR3 is TGCGCCAGCAGCTGGCAGGGGGGGACAGATACGCAGTATTTT. Translating it yields CASSWQGGTDTQYF.

A few counts support this clonotype. The rearrangement links TRBV6-6 to TRBJ2-1, with 7 bases aligning to TRBD1. The germline CDR1 and CDR2 sequences are MNHNY and SVGAGI (reference sequence). The junction had 1 base not matched to a gene; V was cut back by 0 bases and J by 2 bases. This CDR3 comprises 15 residues. The CDR3 DNA sequence: TGTGCCAGCAGTTACTCTACAGGGGCCTACAATGAGCAGTTCTTC. Protein sequence: CASSYSTGAYNEQFF.

This clonotype was observed at least ten times. The CDR3 sequence: CASSPRGRRIAIGVFEQFF. The CDR3 DNA is TGTGCCAGCAGCCCCCGAGGACGGCGAATCGCGATCGGGGTTTTTGAGCAGTTCTTC. This rearrangement joins TRBV7-6 to TRBJ2-1, with a possible D match to TRBD2 (5 bases). Between the trimmed V and J ends, which lost 5 bases and 9 bases, there was a span of 32 bases. This CDR3 is built from 19 residues. Germline CDR1 SGHVS, CDR2 FNYEAQ. The full variable domain, its missing parts supplied by reference TRBV7-6 and TRBJ2-1, is GAGVSQSPRYKVTKRGQDVALRCDPISGHVSLYWYRQALGQGPEFLTYFNYEAQQDKSGLPNDRFSAERPEGSISTLTIQRTEQRDSAMYRCASSPRGRRIAIGVFEQFFGPGTRLTVL.

The gene calls are TRBV6-5 and TRBJ1-4; 7 nucleotides line up with TRBD1. The CDR3 covers 15 residues. V shed 0 bases and J 5 bases; nucleotides not matched to a gene: 3. The germline V gene has CDR1 MNHEY and CDR2 SVGAGI. CDR3 coding DNA: TGTGCCAGCAGTTACTCGACAGGGCGGAATGAAAAACTGTTTTTT. Its translation is CASSYSTGRNEKLFF.

This clonotype was seen a few times. The V and J genes are TRBV24-1 and TRBJ2-1; the match to TRBD1 covers 12 bases. CDR1 is KGHDR, CDR2 SFDVKD, per germline. The CDR3 is 16 residues long. The junction had 2 bases not matched to a gene; V was cut back by 3 bases and J by 3 bases. CDR3 sequence reads: CATSDGTGGLYNEQFF. CDR3 nucleotides: TGTGCCACCAGTGATGGGACAGGGGGCCTCTACAATGAGCAGTTCTTC.

This clonotype was seen at least ten times. This chain connects TRBV7-2 to TRBJ2-7, with D maybe TRBD1 (6 bases). This CDR3 is 16 amino acids long. Germline CDR1 SGHTA, CDR2 FQGNSA. Trimming shortened V by 4 bases and J by 4 bases, and 20 bases separated the two germline ends. CDR3 protein: CASSWSGTSRFYEQYF. The CDR3 nucleotides are TGTGCCAGCAGCTGGTCCGGGACAAGTAGATTTTACGAGCAGTACTTC.